This is a list of T cell receptor beta chains from one sample in a study of blood T cell repertoires in COVID-19. Method: immunoSEQ multiplex PCR; TCRdb's copy keeps in-frame clones and lacks some. There are hundreds of thousands of clones in the sample; 65% to 90% occur only once, and 13% lies in the top ten. Sequenced material: peripheral blood. These receptors were collected from a human donor in a cohort sampled during active COVID-19. Each CDR3 is given with its conserved first and last residue. A D gene is named only where the DNA matches it firmly. For some rows the clone size is stated as once, few or many, or as a class when expanded; others skip it.

v_call: TRBV7-9
j_call: TRBJ1-2
d_call: NA
clone_size: few
cdr3_aa: CASSLAARVGGYTF
cdr3_nt: TGTGCCAGCAGCTTAGCGGCCAGGGTGGGTGGCTACACCTTC

v_call: TRBV7-2
j_call: TRBJ2-2
d_call: TRBD2
clone_size: NA
cdr3_aa: CASRIAGLNTGELFF
cdr3_nt: TGTGCCAGCAGAATAGCGGGGTTGAACACCGGGGAGCTGTTTTTT

v_call: TRBV7-2
j_call: TRBJ2-6
d_call: NA
clone_size: NA
cdr3_aa: CASSSQRAGANVLTF
cdr3_nt: TGTGCCAGCAGCTCGCAGAGAGCGGGGGCCAACGTCCTGACTTTC

v_call: TRBV5-4
j_call: TRBJ2-2
d_call: TRBD2
clone_size: once
cdr3_aa: CASRLGGSDTGELFF
cdr3_nt: TGTGCCAGCAGGCTCGGGGGGTCAGACACCGGGGAGCTGTTTTTT

v_call: TRBV12-3/TRBV12-4
j_call: TRBJ2-7
d_call: NA
clone_size: NA
cdr3_aa: CASSFGVAEQYF
cdr3_nt: TGTGCCAGCAGTTTTGGAGTAGCGGAGCAGTACTTC

v_call: TRBV28
j_call: TRBJ1-2
d_call: NA
clone_size: NA
cdr3_aa: CASAGGGHGYTF
cdr3_nt: TGTGCCTCGGCCGGAGGAGGACATGGCTACACCTTC

v_call: TRBV24-1
j_call: TRBJ2-5
d_call: TRBD2
clone_size: NA
cdr3_aa: CATLSFYGRCQETQYF
cdr3_nt: TGTGCCACCCTGAGTTTCTACGGGAGGTGCCAAGAGACCCAGTACTTC

v_call: TRBV19
j_call: TRBJ1-3
d_call: TRBD1
clone_size: few
cdr3_aa: CASKPPGQISGNTIYF
cdr3_nt: TGTGCCAGTAAACCCCCGGGACAGATCTCTGGAAACACCATATATTTT

v_call: TRBV7-9
j_call: TRBJ1-1
d_call: NA
clone_size: NA
cdr3_aa: CASSLSGATEAFF
cdr3_nt: TGTGCCAGCAGTTTATCGGGAGCCACTGAAGCTTTCTTT

v_call: TRBV4-2
j_call: TRBJ2-1
d_call: TRBD2
clone_size: NA
cdr3_aa: CASSQIRLTSGRPRIFNEQFF
cdr3_nt: TGTGCCAGCAGCCAGATAAGACTTACTAGCGGGAGACCTCGAATTTTCAATGAGCAGTTCTTC

v_call: TRBV2
j_call: TRBJ2-7
d_call: NA
clone_size: NA
cdr3_aa: CASSLGSSYEQYF
cdr3_nt: TGTGCCAGCAGCTTGGGGAGCTCCTACGAGCAGTACTTC

v_call: TRBV7-9
j_call: TRBJ2-3
d_call: TRBD2
clone_size: NA
cdr3_aa: CAETSGTSTDTQYF
cdr3_nt: TGTGCCGAGACTAGCGGGACTAGCACAGATACGCAGTATTTT

v_call: TRBV12-3/TRBV12-4
j_call: TRBJ2-1
d_call: NA
clone_size: once
cdr3_aa: CASSKDSFNEQFF
cdr3_nt: TGTGCCAGCAGTAAGGACTCCTTCAATGAGCAGTTCTTC

v_call: TRBV10-2
j_call: TRBJ2-7
d_call: TRBD2
clone_size: NA
cdr3_aa: CASSERGTSFVLWTNEQYF
cdr3_nt: TGCGCCAGCAGTGAGCGGGGGACTAGCTTTGTACTATGGACTAACGAGCAGTACTTC

v_call: TRBV6-5
j_call: TRBJ2-1
d_call: TRBD2
clone_size: few
cdr3_aa: CASRPLAGVGNEQFF
cdr3_nt: TGTGCCAGCAGGCCTCTAGCGGGAGTGGGCAATGAGCAGTTCTTC

v_call: TRBV7-8
j_call: TRBJ1-1
d_call: NA
clone_size: NA
cdr3_aa: CASSNSPGIPEAFF
cdr3_nt: TGTGCCAGCAGCAATAGCCCCGGGATCCCTGAAGCTTTCTTT

v_call: TRBV2
j_call: TRBJ2-1
d_call: TRBD2
clone_size: NA
cdr3_aa: CASSLGLARSNEQFF
cdr3_nt: TGTGCCAGCAGTTTGGGACTAGCGAGATCCAATGAGCAGTTCTTC

v_call: TRBV7-9
j_call: TRBJ1-1
d_call: NA
clone_size: NA
cdr3_aa: CASRIQPYTEAFF
cdr3_nt: TGTGCCAGCCGCATACAGCCGTACACTGAAGCTTTCTTT

v_call: TRBV7-2
j_call: TRBJ2-2
d_call: TRBD2
clone_size: NA
cdr3_aa: CASSSTSSGRAGGELFF
cdr3_nt: TGTGCCAGCAGCTCGACCTCTAGCGGGAGAGCTGGCGGGGAGCTGTTTTTT

v_call: TRBV5-1
j_call: TRBJ2-5
d_call: NA
clone_size: few
cdr3_aa: CASSSTGQGETQYF
cdr3_nt: TGCGCCAGCAGCTCCACAGGGCAAGGAGAGACCCAGTACTTC

v_call: TRBV4-1
j_call: TRBJ1-4
d_call: NA
clone_size: NA
cdr3_aa: CASSQDFLSGVNEKLFF
cdr3_nt: TGCGCCAGCAGCCAAGATTTTTTATCGGGAGTTAATGAAAAACTGTTTTTT

v_call: TRBV6-5
j_call: TRBJ2-7
d_call: TRBD1
clone_size: once
cdr3_aa: CASRNRGPYEQYF
cdr3_nt: TGTGCCAGCAGAAACAGGGGGCCCTACGAGCAGTACTTC

v_call: TRBV6-1
j_call: TRBJ1-6
d_call: TRBD1
clone_size: NA
cdr3_aa: CASSEGLGQGSSPLHF
cdr3_nt: TGTGCCAGCAGTGAGGGTCTGGGACAGGGGAGTTCACCCCTCCACTTT

v_call: TRBV16
j_call: TRBJ2-2
d_call: NA
clone_size: NA
cdr3_aa: CASSPPGVNTGELFF
cdr3_nt: TGTGCCAGCAGCCCTCCGGGGGTGAACACCGGGGAGCTGTTTTTT

v_call: TRBV2
j_call: TRBJ1-1
d_call: TRBD1
clone_size: NA
cdr3_aa: CASRGQGVRNTEAFF
cdr3_nt: TGTGCCAGCAGGGGACAGGGGGTACGTAACACTGAAGCTTTCTTT